These 7 T cell receptor beta chains were all obtained from the same sample, sequenced in a study of IL-17A CD8 T cells in psoriatic arthritis synovium. Receptor libraries were prepared by the immunoSEQ multiplex PCR assay. TCRdb obtained this table from immuneACCESS and retained in-frame rearrangements with V and J assigned. These tables miss some clones; where compared with another copy, unresolved V genes account for less than half of the shortfall, and the remainder is unexplained. The sample records 2,000 to 3,000 clones, 72% of which are singletons. The top ten clonotypes cover 11% to 15% of the sample. Synovial fluid effusions were aspirated from actively inflamed joints of psoriatic arthritis patients. Sequenced: memory CD8+ T cells from synovial fluid. Read against the paper, the sample's cell subset or site label means: bulk memory CD8+ T cells (CD45RA-CD27+/- and CD45RA+CD27-). The receptor set was obtained from a human donor with psoriatic arthritis.

The V and J genes are TRBV4-2 and TRBJ2-7, with D possibly being TRBD2 (6 bases). Germline assignment: CDR1 LGHNA and CDR2 YNFKEQ. Trimming shortened V by 0 bases and J by 3 bases, and 12 bases separated the two germline ends. This CDR3 spans 15 amino acids. In DNA, the CDR3 is TGTGCCAGCAGCCAAGAGCGTGAGACTAGCTACGAGCAGTACTTC. This translates into CASSQERETSYEQYF.

This clone has more than one count but fewer than ten. The V call is TRBV29-1, the J call TRBJ2-3; D is possibly TRBD1 (6 bases). The V gene lost 6 bases and the J gene lost 4 bases, with 17 bases spanning the gap. This CDR3 spans 14 amino acids. Per the germline V gene, CDR1 is SQVTM and CDR2 is ANQGSEA. The CDR3 DNA reads TGCAGCGTGGCGACAGGCTCAAGCCCAGATACGCAGTATTTT. This translates into CSVATGSSPDTQYF.

DNA for the CDR3: TGTGCCAGCTCGTTAGAGTCAGGATCCTACGAGCAGTACTTC. Protein product: CASSLESGSYEQYF. The chain couples TRBV27 to TRBJ2-7; D remains unclear. Trimming cost V 8 bases and J 1 base, with 15 bases left between them. The germline CDR1 and CDR2 sequences are MNHEY and SMNVEV (reference sequence). This CDR3 is 14 amino acids long.

This clone was counted a few times. The chain recombines TRBV5-5 with TRBJ2-7, with 9 positions matching TRBD1. The CDR3 sequence is 14 residues long. Per germline, CDR1 SGHKS and CDR2 YYEKEE (reference sequence). With V trimmed by 4 bases and J by 4 bases, 6 bases remained unmatched. The CDR3: CASSLTGGRYEQYF. The CDR3 coding sequence is TGTGCCAGCAGCCTAACAGGGGGCAGATACGAGCAGTACTTC.

This chain connects TRBV5-1 to TRBJ2-3, with 7 bases lining up with TRBD1. The junction had 9 bases not matched to a gene; V was cut back by 4 bases and J by 1 base. Looked up from germline, CDR1 is SGHRS and CDR2 is YFSETQ. CDR3 length: 16 amino acids. CDR3 sequence: CASSPRQGEGTDTQYF. The CDR3 coding sequence is TGCGCCAGCAGCCCCCGACAGGGAGAAGGCACAGATACGCAGTATTTT.

This clone was recorded a few times. In nucleotides, the CDR3 is TGTGCCAGCAGCGTAGGTGCATACCTCACAGATACGCAGTATTTT. Residues: CASSVGAYLTDTQYF. The V call is TRBV9, the J call TRBJ2-3; D uncertain. The CDR3 consists of 15 residues. Trimming shortened V by 0 bases and J by 2 bases, and 10 bases separated the two germline ends. Germline loops: CDR1 SGDLS, CDR2 YYNGEE.

J is TRBJ2-5 and V is TRBV29-1; D gene ambiguous. The germline V gene encodes CDR1 SQVTM and CDR2 ANQGSEA. Trimming took off 0 bases at V and 3 bases at J, with 14 bases between the two ends. This CDR3 is 15 amino acids long. CDR3: CSVEERPADEETQYF. The CDR3 nucleotides are TGCAGCGTTGAAGAGCGCCCGGCAGATGAAGAGACCCAGTACTTC.